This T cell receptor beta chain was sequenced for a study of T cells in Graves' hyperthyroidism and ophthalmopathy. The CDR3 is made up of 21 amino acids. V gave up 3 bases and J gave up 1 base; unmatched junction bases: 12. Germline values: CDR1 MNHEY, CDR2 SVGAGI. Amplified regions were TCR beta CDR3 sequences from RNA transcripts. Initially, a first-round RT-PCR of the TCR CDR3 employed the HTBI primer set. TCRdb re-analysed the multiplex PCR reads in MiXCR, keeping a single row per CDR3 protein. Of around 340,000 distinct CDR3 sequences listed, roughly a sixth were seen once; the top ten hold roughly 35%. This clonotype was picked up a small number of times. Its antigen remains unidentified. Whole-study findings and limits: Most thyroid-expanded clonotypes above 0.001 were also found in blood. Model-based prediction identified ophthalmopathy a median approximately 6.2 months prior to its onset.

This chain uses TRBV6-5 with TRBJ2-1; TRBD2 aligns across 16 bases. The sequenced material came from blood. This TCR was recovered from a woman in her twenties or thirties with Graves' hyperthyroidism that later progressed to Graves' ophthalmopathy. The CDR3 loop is CASSYVRGGTSGRGSYNEQFF. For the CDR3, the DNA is TGTGCCAGCAGTTATGTGCGAGGGGGGACTAGCGGGAGGGGATCCTACAATGAGCAGTTCTTC.